This T cell receptor beta chain stems from a study of cytomegalovirus exposure and HLA in healthy donors. PCR involved 60 Vbeta and 13 Jbeta primers. Method: immunoSEQ multiplex PCR; TCRdb's copy keeps in-frame clones and lacks some. Seen here are about 180,000 clones, about 78% observed once, and the top ten hold around 2.5%. The CDR3 length is 17 residues. Germline CDR1 is SGHVS and CDR2 is FQNEAQ. Trimming cost V 5 bases and J 1 base; bases outside gene matches: 7. Notes on the study in general: Researchers reported in a later analysis that a missense DCLRE1C variant was tied to TCR beta V- and J-gene trimming.

Points on this clone: What it recognizes is unknown.

This chain links TRBV7-8 with TRBJ2-2; 10 bases align to TRBD2. The TCR was taken from a man aged 55 to 69 in good health and CMV-seronegative. The sequencing sample was made of PBMCs. Written as DNA, the CDR3 is TGTGCCAGCAGCAAACGGACTAGCGGATGGAACACCGGGGAGCTGTTTTTT. Translated, it gives CASSKRTSGWNTGELFF.